Reported below is one T cell receptor (beta chain). It has no known antigen specificity. It has no much larger one-base neighbor in the sample; base qualities were not kept. Explained via the paper, the treatment or condition label denotes: suppressive antiretroviral therapy. Lysates of CMV-infected fibroblasts at about 9.5 ug/mL were used to stimulate the cells. Memory populations depleted of antigen-responding cells were obtained by sorting nonresponding CD40L-negative CD69-negative CD45RO-high memory CD4+ T cells. Participants were HIV-1-infected adults who started suppressive ART during chronic infection. Plasma HIV-1 RNA had been undetectable (below 50 copies/mL) in participants for at least 4 years. To be included, participants needed a CD4+ T cell count above 400 cells/uL and a positive CMV serology. Before stimulation, PBMCs were isolated using density centrifugation and depleted of CD8+ T cells. For 18 hours, CD8-depleted PBMCs were stimulated with anti-CD28/CD49d costimulation, a CD40-blocking antibody, and enfuvirtide, which was added to prevent new infections. Cell sorting was done on a Beckman Coulter MoFlo Legacy or XDP sorter, and dead cells were excluded with propidium iodide. Genomic DNA was extracted using the QIAamp DNA Mini Kit for samples with more than one million cells and using the Quick-DNA Microprep Kit for all other samples.

Trimming takes 3 bases from V and 7 bases from J, and the germline ends sit 0 bases apart. In the germline V gene, CDR1 corresponds to SGHTA and CDR2 to FQGNSA. The cysteine opens and the phenylalanine closes a CDR3 of 9 amino acids. Only the CDR3 region is kept as DNA, spanning 27 bases read in frame from base 1. The data were taken from a study of persistence of HIV-infected CD4 T cells (TCRdb year 2020). Looking at the study overall: CMV- and HIV-1 Gag-responding CD4+ T cells were isolated from ART-treated individuals so that antigen-driven clonal expansion of HIV-1-infected cells could be examined. The median time the participants had spent on suppressive ART was 8 years. Peripheral blood samples of up to about 180 mL were obtained at multiple time points, with the exception of a couple of participants, for whom leukapheresis was performed at a single time point. Proviral sequencing was used to assess clonality among infected cells, whereas TCRbeta sequencing gauged the clonality of all cells within each sorted population. In the cross-participant TCR cluster analysis, eight or nine participants were included for CMV and roughly 7 participants were included for Gag. Results the study describes overall, beyond this receptor: Significantly lower TCRbeta richness was observed in CMV- and Gag-responding cells than in anti-CD3/anti-CD28-responding cells, and higher oligoclonality was observed in CMV-responding cells than in CD3/CD28-stimulated and Gag-responding cells. Within the same sorted populations, how oligoclonal the TCRs were correlated with how oligoclonal the proviruses were. Degenerate expanded CDR3beta sequences were enriched in antigen-responding cells, suggesting convergent selection of CD4+ responses to CMV and Gag. The study involved few individuals and tested only a limited range of antigens. Bulk TCR analyses could not be restricted to the rare CMV-responding cells that actually carried HIV-1 proviruses.

TCRbeta repertoires were sequenced from genomic DNA with the immunoSEQ hsTCRB assay version 4 in survey mode. Genomic DNA was diluted to around 10 ng/uL, using up to 1 ug per sample for TCRbeta sequencing. The paper's data handling went like this. TCRbeta data were analyzed in ImmunoSeq Analyzer 3.0, with diversity computed on productive nucleotide rearrangements. Using the Immunarch R package, the improved Chao index served to estimate lower-bound TCR diversity and the Gini coefficient served to estimate clonality. Different nucleotide rearrangements encoding the same CDR3beta amino acid sequence were treated as distinct clonotypes. TCRbeta sequences significantly enriched in antigen-responding cells relative to anti-CD3/anti-CD28-activated cells were identified by differential abundance analysis. TCRs were clustered by predicted peptide-MHC specificity with GLIPH2, both within individual participants and across merged participant data sets. The table comes from immuneACCESS by way of TCRdb, which keeps in-frame sequences with V and J called. Part of the clones is missing from these tables; in studies checked, under half for an unresolved V gene and the rest for unknown reasons. The V and J calls and clone size are taken from that table; D and trimming were inferred from the DNA. A total of roughly 34,000 clones appear in this sample, 65% to 90% of them only once. More than 0.85% of the sample goes to the ten largest clones.

The source material was CD4+ T cells sorted from PBMCs after roughly 19-hour stimulation, sampled from a patient who received antiretroviral therapy. The meaning of the sample's cell subset or site label: CD40L-CD69- CD45RO-high memory CD4 T cells not responding to CMV lysate. This chain is built from TRBV7-2 and TRBJ1-1, with no reliable assignment of the D segment. This TCR derives from an adult man with HIV who was CMV-seropositive. The nucleotides are TGTGCCAGCAGCTTTGAAGCTTTCTTT. Its translation is CASSFEAFF.